This T cell receptor beta chain appears in the sequencing data of a study of long-term antiretroviral therapy in people with HIV. Sequencing relied on immunoSEQ assay v3.0, run at survey level. Sequencing of each sample targeted about 35,000-55,000 T-cell genomes. Some clones are missing from TCRdb's copy, which holds only in-frame ones; the method was immunoSEQ multiplex PCR. This sample yields about 20,000 clones, of which 90% are seen a single time; approximately 9.6% belongs to the top ten. Study-wide points: HIV repertoires covered narrower CDR3 length ranges than controls did. Missing from the dataset were any data on ART adherence, viral resistance or therapy changes.

Post-ART PBMC samples numbered at least two per donor, and pre-ART ones at least one. Germline lookup yields CDR1 SGHTA and CDR2 FQGNSA. This CDR3 has 14 amino acids. Trimming shortened V by 2 bases and J by 3 bases, and 8 bases separated the two germline ends. Remarks on this clone: What it binds is unknown.

The TCR was taken from a young woman with HIV. The source material was unsorted PBMCs, sampled about 4.5 years before starting antiretroviral therapy. The rearrangement uses TRBV7-2 and TRBJ1-5; D possibly corresponds to TRBD1 (5 bases). The CDR3 protein is CASSLLGVNQPQHF. The CDR3 nucleotides read TGTGCCAGCAGCTTATTGGGGGTCAATCAGCCCCAGCATTTT.